This T cell receptor (beta chain) was documented in a study of cytomegalovirus exposure and HLA in healthy donors. Study observations and caveats: Later findings reportedly placed an Asian-associated ancestry cluster below the roughly 730-donor mean for N-insertions. The sole available immune exposure information was CMV serostatus. The authors considered a cluster of highly shared sequence variants likely to be a sequencing artifact. Certain indistinguishable V segments, among them TRBV6-2 and TRBV6-3, were excluded.

The CDR3 loop spans 12 amino acids. V lost 8 bases and J lost 5, with 10 bases in between. Germline V CDR1 and CDR2: WSHSY, SAAADI. The PCR ran on 60 Vbeta and 13 Jbeta primers. Only in-frame clones appear in the TCRdb table, and some are missing; sequencing was by immunoSEQ multiplex PCR. Here the sample spans some 84,000 clones, around 80% being singletons. Regarding this clone: No antigen is known for it.

Sequencing input: PBMCs. The receptor's source is a male donor in good health and CMV-seropositive. The chain carries TRBV10-2 and TRBJ2-1; D is perhaps TRBD1 (6 bases). CDR3 DNA: TGCGCCAGCGGGACAAGGCACAATGAGCAGTTCTTC. Translation gives CASGTRHNEQFF.